This TCR beta chain stems from a study of blood T cell repertoires in COVID-19. On the study more broadly: Donors in the United States, Italy and Spain gave samples during acute or convalescent COVID-19. The analysed material was cDNA or gDNA that came from T cells, B-cell-depleted T cells, or PBMCs.

Per the authors' pipeline: Estimation of nucleated cell counts relied on the amplification of reference gene primers. The protocol was immunoSEQ multiplex PCR, while the TCRdb copy is restricted to in-frame clones and leaves out a portion. D and trimming were read from the DNA, whereas the V and J calls and clone size are those reported in that table. Of about 76,000 clones in the sample, roughly 80% were seen once. Germline lookup yields CDR1 MGHRA and CDR2 YSYEKL. The CDR3 runs 14 residues. The germline V and J ends were trimmed by 4 bases and 1 base, with 9 bases remaining between them. The sequence was obtained from a human donor in a cohort sampled during active COVID-19. Sample: peripheral blood. This chain joins TRBV4-1 and TRBJ2-3; D is perhaps TRBD2 (6 bases). CDR3 amino acids: CASSRGVGTDTQYF. CDR3 DNA: TGCGCCAGCAGCCGGGGGGTTGGCACAGATACGCAGTATTTT.